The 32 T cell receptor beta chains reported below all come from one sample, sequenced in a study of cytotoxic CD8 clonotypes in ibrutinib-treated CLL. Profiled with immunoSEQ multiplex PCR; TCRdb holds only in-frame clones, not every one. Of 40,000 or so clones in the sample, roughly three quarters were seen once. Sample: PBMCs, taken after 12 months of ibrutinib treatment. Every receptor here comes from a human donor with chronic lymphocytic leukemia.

This CDR3 is CASSIGGLAGETEQFF. The CDR3 DNA reads TGTGCCAGTAGTATAGGAGGACTAGCGGGAGAAACTGAGCAGTTCTTC. V and J are TRBV19 and TRBJ2-1; TRBD2 matches at 13 bases. Per germline, CDR1 LNHDA and CDR2 SQIVND (reference sequence). CDR3 length: 16 residues. V was pared by 1 base and J by 9 bases, with 6 bases of the junction left unmatched. The whole variable domain, remainder taken from reference TRBV19 and TRBJ2-1, is DGGITQSPKYLFRKEGQNVTLSCEQNLNHDAMYWYRQDPGQGLRLIYYSQIVNDFQKGDIAEGYSVSREKKESFPLTVTSAQKNPTAFYLCASSIGGLAGETEQFFGPGTRLTVL.

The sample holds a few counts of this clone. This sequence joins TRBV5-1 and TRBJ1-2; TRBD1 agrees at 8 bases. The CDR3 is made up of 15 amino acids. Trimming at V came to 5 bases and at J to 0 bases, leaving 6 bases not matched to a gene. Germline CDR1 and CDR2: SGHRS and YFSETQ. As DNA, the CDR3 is TGCGCCAGCAGGGTAGACAGGGGAACTAACTATGGCTACACCTTC. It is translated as CASRVDRGTNYGYTF. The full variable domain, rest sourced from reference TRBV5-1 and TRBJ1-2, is KAGVTQTPRYLIKTRGQQVTLSCSPISGHRSVSWYQQTPGQGLQFLFEYFSETQRNKGNFPGRFSGRQFSNSRSEMNVSTLELGDSALYLCASRVDRGTNYGYTFGSGTRLTVV.

This chain's CDR3 is CAIRAGTGGRDEQFF. For the CDR3, the DNA is TGTGCCATCAGAGCCGGGACAGGGGGCCGGGATGAGCAGTTCTTC. The V call is TRBV10-3, the J call TRBJ2-1, with TRBD1 matching 12 bases. Losses at the gene ends were 6 bases for V and 8 bases for J; bases not matched to a gene: 8. Germline V gene sequence: CDR1 ENHRY, CDR2 SYGVKD. The CDR3 covers 15 residues.

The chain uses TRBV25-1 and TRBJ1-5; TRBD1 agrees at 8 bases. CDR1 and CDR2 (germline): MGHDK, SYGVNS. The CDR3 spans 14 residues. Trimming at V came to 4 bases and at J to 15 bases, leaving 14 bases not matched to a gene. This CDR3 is CASSGDRGRDQGHF. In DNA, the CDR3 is TGTGCCAGCAGTGGCGACAGGGGAAGGGACCAGGGGCATTTT.

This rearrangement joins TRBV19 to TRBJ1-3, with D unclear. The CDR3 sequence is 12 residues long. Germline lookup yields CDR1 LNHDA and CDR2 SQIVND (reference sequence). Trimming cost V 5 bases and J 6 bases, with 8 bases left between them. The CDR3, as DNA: TGTGCCAGTAGTGTTTCGGAAAACACCATATATTTT. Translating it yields CASSVSENTIYF.

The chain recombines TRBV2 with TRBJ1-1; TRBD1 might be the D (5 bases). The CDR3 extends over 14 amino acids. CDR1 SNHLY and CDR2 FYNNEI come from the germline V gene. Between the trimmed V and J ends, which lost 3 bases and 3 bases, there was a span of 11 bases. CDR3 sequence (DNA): TGTGCCAGCAGTGAGGGGGGAGGGGACACTGAAGCTTTCTTT. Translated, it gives CASSEGGGDTEAFF.

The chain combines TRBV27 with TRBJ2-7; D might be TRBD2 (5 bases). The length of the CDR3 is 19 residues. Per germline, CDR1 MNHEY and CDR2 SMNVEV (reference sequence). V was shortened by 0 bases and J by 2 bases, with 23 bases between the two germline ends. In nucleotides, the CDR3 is TGTGCCAGCAGTTTATCCCCCCTTTCAGTGGGAGTAGATCCCTACGAGCAGTACTTC. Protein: CASSLSPLSVGVDPYEQYF.

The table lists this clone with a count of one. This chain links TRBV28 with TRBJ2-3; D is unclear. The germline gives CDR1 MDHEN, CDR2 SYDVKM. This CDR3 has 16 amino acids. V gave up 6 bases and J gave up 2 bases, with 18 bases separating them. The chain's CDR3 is CASRVGWQATTDTQYF. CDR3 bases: TGTGCCAGCAGAGTGGGGTGGCAGGCAACCACAGATACGCAGTATTTT.

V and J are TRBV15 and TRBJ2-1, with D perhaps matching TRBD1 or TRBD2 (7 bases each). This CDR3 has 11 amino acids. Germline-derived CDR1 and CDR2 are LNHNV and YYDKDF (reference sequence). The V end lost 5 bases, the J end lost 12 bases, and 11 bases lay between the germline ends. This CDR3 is CATSPRGGQFF. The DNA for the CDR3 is TGTGCCACCAGCCCCAGGGGGGGGCAGTTCTTC.

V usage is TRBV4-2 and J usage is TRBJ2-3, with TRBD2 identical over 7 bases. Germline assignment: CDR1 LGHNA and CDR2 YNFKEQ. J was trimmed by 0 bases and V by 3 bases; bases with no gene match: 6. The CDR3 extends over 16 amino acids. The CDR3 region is CASSQGGSFSTDTQYF. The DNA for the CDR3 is TGTGCCAGCAGCCAGGGGGGGTCCTTTAGCACAGATACGCAGTATTTT.

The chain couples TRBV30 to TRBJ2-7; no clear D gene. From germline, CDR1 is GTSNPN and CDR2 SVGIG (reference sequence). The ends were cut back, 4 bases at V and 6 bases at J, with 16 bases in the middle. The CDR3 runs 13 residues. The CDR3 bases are TGTGCCTGGAAGGGTGTGGGAAGAGGCGAGCAGTACTTC. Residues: CAWKGVGRGEQYF. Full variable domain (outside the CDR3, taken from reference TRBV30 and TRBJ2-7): SQTIHQWPATLVQPVGSPLSLECTVEGTSNPNLYWYRQAAGRGLQLLFYSVGIGQISSEVPQNLSASRPQDRQFILSSKKLLLSDSGFYLCAWKGVGRGEQYFGPGTRLTVT.

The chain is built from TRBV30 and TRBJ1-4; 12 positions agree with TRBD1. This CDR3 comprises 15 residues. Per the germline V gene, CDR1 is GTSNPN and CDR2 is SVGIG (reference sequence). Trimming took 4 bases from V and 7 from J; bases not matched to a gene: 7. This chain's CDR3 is CAWTKGQGAGEKLFF. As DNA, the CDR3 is TGTGCCTGGACTAAGGGACAGGGGGCCGGTGAAAAACTGTTTTTT.

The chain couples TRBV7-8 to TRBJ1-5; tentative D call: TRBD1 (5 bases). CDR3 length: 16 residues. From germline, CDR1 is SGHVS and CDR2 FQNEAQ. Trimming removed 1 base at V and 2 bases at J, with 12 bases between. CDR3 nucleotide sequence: TGTGCCAGCAGCTTAGGGCAGGGTGGAGGCAATCAGCCCCAGCATTTT. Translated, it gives CASSLGQGGGNQPQHF.

CDR3 nucleotide sequence: TGTGCCAGCAGCCCACTCCCCGGGGACAGGGCAAGCTACGAGCAGTACTTC. Encoded protein: CASSPLPGDRASYEQYF. This chain links TRBV7-9 with TRBJ2-7; 9 bases match TRBD1. The CDR3 length is 17 residues. Trimming cost V 5 bases and J 3 bases; bases outside gene matches: 14. Germline V gene sequence: CDR1 SEHNR, CDR2 FQNEAQ (reference sequence).

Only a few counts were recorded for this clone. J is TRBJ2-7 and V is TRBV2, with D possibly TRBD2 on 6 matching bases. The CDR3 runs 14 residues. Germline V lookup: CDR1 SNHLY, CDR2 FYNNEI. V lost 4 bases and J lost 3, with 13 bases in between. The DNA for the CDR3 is TGTGCCAGCAGTGCCTCTAGCGAGGGCTACGAGCAGTACTTC. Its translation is CASSASSEGYEQYF.

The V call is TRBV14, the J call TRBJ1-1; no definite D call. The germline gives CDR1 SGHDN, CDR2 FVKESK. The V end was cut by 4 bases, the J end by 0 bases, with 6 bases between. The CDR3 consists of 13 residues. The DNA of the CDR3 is TGTGCCAGCAGCCGCACGGTGAACACTGAAGCTTTCTTT. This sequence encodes CASSRTVNTEAFF.

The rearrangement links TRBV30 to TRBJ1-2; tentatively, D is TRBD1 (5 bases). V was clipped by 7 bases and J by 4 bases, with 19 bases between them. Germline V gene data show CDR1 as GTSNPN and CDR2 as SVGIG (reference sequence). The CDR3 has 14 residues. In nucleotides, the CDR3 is TGTGCCTTCTACCGACAGTCTCTGGGCTATGGCTACACCTTC. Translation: CAFYRQSLGYGYTF.

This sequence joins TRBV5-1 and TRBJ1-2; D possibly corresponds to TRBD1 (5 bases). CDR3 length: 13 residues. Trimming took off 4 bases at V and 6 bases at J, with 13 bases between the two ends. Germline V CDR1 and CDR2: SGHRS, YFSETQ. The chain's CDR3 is CASSTGGSNGYTF. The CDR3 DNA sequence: TGCGCCAGCAGCACCGGGGGAAGTAATGGCTACACCTTC.

Here the CDR3 reads CASSPTGGETQYF. CDR3 nucleotide sequence: TGTGCCAGCTCACCCACCGGGGGCGAGACCCAGTACTTC. The chain recombines TRBV18 with TRBJ2-5, with D perhaps TRBD1 or TRBD2 (6 bases each). The V end lost 3 bases, the J end lost 5 bases, and 10 bases lay between the germline ends. The CDR3 extends over 13 amino acids. Germline CDR1 reads KGHSH; CDR2 reads LQKENI.

The CDR3 region has the DNA TGTGCCAGCAGTTCCAGACAGGGGCCCTCGAGCTCTGGAAACACCATATATTTT. Amino acid sequence: CASSSRQGPSSSGNTIYF. The genes are TRBV27 and TRBJ1-3; 8 nucleotides agree with TRBD1. The V gene end was trimmed by 4 bases and the J gene end by 0 bases; junction bases not matched to a gene: 11. Per germline, CDR1 MNHEY and CDR2 SMNVEV (reference sequence). CDR3 length: 18 residues.

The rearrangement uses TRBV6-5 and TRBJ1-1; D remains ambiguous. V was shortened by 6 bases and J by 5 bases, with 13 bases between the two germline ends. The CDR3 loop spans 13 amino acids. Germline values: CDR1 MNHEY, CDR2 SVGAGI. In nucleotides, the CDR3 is TGTGCCAGCAGAACCGCGACGGGGACTGAAGCTTTCTTT. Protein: CASRTATGTEAFF.

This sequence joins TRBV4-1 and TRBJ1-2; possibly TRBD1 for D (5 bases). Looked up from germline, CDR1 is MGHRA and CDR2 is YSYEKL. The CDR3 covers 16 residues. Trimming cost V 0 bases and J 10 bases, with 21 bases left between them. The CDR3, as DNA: TGCGCCAGCAGCCAAGATCTCTCCCGGACATTCACCTTCTACACCTTC. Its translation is CASSQDLSRTFTFYTF.

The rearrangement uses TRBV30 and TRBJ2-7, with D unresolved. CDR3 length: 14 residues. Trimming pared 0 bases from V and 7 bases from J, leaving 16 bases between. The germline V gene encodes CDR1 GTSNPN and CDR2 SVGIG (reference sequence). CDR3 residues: CAWSVRGYLGEQYF. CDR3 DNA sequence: TGTGCCTGGAGTGTACGCGGCTACCTTGGGGAGCAGTACTTC.

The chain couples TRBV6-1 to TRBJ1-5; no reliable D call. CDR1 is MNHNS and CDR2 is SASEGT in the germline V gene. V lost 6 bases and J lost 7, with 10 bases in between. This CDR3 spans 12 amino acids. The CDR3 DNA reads TGTGCCAGCAGAAACCCCGGGCAGCCCCAGCATTTT. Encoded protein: CASRNPGQPQHF.

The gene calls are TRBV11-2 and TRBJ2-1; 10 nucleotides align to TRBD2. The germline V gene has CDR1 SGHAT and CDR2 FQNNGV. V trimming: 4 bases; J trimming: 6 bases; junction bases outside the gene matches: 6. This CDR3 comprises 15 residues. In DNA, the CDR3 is TGTGCCAGCAGCTCTCCCAGCGGGAGGGCCAATGAGCAGTTCTTC. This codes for CASSSPSGRANEQFF.

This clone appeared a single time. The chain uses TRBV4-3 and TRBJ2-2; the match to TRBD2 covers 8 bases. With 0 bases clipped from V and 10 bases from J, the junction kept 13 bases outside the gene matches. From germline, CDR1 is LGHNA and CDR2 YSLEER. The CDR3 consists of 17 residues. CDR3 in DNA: TGCGCCAGCAGCCAAGACGGGGGCGGAGCGGGGGCGGCGGAGCTGTTTTTT. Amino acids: CASSQDGGGAGAAELFF.

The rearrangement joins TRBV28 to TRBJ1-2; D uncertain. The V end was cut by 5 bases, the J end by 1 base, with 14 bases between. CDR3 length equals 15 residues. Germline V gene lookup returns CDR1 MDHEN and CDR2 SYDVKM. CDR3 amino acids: CASSTSPSRNYGYTF. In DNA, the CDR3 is TGTGCCAGCAGTACCTCACCGTCCCGTAACTATGGCTACACCTTC.

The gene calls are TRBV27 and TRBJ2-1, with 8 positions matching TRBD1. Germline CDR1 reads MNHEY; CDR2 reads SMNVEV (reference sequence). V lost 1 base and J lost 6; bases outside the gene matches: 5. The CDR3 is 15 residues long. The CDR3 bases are TGTGCCAGCAGTTTATGGGCAGGGGGCCTCAATGAGCAGTTCTTC. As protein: CASSLWAGGLNEQFF.

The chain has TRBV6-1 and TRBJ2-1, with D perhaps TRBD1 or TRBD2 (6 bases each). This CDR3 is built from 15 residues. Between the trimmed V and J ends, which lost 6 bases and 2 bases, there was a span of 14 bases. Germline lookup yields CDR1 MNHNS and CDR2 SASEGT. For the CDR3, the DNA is TGTGCCAGCAGCCTAAGGGGGGCCACCTACAATGAGCAGTTCTTC. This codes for CASSLRGATYNEQFF.

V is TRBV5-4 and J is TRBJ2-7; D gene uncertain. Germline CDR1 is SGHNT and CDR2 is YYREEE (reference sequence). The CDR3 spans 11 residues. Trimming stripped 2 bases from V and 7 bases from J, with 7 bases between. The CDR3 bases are TGTGCCAGCAGCTTTACGGGTGAGCAGTACTTC. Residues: CASSFTGEQYF. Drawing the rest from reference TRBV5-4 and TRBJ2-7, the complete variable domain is ETGVTQSPTHLIKTRGQQVTLRCSSQSGHNTVSWYQQALGQGPQFIFQYYREEENGRGNFPPRFSGLQFPNYSSELNVNALELDDSALYLCASSFTGEQYFGPGTRLTVT.

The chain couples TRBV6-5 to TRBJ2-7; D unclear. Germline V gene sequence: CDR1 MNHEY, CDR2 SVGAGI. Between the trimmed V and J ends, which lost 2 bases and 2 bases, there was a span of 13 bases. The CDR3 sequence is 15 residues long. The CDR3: CASSYKNSRTYEQYF. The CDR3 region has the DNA TGTGCCAGCAGTTACAAAAATTCTCGAACCTACGAGCAGTACTTC.

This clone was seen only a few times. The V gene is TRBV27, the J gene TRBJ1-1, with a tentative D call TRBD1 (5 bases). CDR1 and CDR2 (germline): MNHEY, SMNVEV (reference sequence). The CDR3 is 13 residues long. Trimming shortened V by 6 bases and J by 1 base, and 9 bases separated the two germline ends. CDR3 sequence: CASRAGWNTEAFF. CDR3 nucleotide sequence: TGTGCCAGCAGGGCAGGGTGGAACACTGAAGCTTTCTTT.